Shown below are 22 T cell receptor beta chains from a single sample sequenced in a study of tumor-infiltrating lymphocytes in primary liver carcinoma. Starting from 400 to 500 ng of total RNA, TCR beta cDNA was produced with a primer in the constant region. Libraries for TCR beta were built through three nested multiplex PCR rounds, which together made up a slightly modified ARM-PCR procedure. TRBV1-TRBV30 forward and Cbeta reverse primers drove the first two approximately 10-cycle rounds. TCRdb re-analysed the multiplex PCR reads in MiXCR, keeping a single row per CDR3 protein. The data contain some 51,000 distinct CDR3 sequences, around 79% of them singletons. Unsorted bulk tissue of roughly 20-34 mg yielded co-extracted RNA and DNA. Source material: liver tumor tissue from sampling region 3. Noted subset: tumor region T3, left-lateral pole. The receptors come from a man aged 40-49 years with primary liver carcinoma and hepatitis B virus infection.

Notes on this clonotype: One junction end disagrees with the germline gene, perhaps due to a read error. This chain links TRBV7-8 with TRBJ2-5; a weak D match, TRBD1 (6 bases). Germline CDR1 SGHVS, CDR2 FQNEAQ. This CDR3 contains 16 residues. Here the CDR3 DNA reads TGTGCCACCAGCCTAGACCGGGGACAAATATTAGAGACCCAGTACTTC. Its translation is CATSLDRGQILETQYF.

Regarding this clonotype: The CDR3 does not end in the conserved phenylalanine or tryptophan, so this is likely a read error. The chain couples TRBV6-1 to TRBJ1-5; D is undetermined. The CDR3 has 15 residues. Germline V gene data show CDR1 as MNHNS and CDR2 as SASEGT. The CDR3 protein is CASSERGLGNQPQHI. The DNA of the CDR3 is TGTGCCAGTAGTGAACGGGGTCTCGGCAATCAGCCCCAGCATATT.

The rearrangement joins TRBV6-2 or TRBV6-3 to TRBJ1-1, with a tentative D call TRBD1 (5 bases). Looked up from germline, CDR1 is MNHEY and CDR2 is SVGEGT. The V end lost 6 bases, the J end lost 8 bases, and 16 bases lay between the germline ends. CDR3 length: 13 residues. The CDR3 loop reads CASSPSWGSEAFF. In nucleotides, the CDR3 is TGTGCCAGCAGCCCTTCGTGGGGCTCCGAAGCTTTCTTT.

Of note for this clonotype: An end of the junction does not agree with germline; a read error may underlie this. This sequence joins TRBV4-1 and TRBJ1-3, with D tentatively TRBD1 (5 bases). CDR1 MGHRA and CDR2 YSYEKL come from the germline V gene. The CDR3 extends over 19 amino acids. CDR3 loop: CVSSQTVRGTLRSGDTIYF. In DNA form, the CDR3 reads TGCGTCAGCAGCCAGACCGTAAGGGGAACGCTACGGTCTGGAGACACCATATATTTT.

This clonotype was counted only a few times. The CDR3 sequence: CVSSPEEGLDTGELFF. For the CDR3, the DNA is TGCGTCAGTAGCCCAGAAGAGGGTCTCGACACCGGGGAGCTGTTTTTT. V gene TRBV4-1 combines with J gene TRBJ2-2; TRBD2 is a possible D gene (5 bases). Looked up from germline, CDR1 is MGHRA and CDR2 is YSYEKL. CDR3 size: 16 residues.

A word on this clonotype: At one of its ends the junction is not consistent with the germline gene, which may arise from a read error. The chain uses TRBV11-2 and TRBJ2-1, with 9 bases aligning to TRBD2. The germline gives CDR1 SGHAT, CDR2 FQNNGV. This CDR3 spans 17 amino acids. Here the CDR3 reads CASSRGSSGSSCNGQFF. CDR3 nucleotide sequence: TGTGCCAGCAGCAGAGGGAGTAGCGGGAGCTCCTGCAATGGGCAGTTCTTC.

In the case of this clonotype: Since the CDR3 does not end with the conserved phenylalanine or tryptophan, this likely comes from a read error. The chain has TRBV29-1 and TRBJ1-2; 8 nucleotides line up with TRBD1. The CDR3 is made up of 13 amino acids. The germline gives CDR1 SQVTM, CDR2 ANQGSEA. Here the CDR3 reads CSGNFQGAYGYTS. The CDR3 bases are TGTAGCGGTAACTTTCAGGGGGCTTATGGCTACACCTCC.

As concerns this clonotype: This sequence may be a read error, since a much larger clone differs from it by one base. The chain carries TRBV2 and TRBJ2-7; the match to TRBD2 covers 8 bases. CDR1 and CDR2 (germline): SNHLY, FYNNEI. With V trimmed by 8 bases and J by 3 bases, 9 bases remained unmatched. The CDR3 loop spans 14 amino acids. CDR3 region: CASGADSGNYEQYF. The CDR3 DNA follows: TGTGCCAGCGGTGCTGATAGCGGGAACTACGAGCAGTACTTC.

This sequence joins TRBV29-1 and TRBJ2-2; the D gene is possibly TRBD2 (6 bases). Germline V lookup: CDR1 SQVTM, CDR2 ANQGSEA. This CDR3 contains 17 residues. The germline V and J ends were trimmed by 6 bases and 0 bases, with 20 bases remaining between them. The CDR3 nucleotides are TGCAGCGTCCTTGGCCTCATCGGGACTGCGAACACCGGGGAGCTGTTTTTT. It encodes CSVLGLIGTANTGELFF.

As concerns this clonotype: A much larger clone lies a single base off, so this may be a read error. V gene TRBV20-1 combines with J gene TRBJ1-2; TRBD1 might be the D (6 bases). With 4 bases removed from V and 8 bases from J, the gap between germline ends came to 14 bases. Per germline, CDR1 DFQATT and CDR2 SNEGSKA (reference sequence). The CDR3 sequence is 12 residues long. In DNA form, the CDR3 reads TGCAGTGCTAAAGCAGGGGTCGGCGGCTACACCTTC. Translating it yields CSAKAGVGGYTF.

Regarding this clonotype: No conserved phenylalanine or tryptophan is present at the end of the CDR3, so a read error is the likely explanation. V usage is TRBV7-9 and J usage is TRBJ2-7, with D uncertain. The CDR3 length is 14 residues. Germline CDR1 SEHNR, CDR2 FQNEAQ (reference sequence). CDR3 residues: CTSQAAASWGEQYL. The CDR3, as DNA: TGTACCAGCCAGGCAGCCGCATCTTGGGGCGAGCAGTACTTG.

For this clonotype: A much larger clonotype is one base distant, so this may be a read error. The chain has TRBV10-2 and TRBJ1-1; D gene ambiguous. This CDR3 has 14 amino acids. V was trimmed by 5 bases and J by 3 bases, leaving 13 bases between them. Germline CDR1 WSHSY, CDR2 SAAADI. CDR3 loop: CASSSGRRDTEAFF. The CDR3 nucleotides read TGCGCCAGCAGTTCTGGTAGGAGGGACACTGAAGCTTTCTTT.

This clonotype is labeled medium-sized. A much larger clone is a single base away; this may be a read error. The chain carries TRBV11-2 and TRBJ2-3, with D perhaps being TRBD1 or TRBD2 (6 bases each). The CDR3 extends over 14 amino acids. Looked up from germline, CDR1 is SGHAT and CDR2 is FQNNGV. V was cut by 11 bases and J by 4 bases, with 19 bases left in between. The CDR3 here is CAGGARGPADTQYF. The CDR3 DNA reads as TGTGCCGGAGGGGCACGGGGGCCCGCAGATACGCAGTATTTT.

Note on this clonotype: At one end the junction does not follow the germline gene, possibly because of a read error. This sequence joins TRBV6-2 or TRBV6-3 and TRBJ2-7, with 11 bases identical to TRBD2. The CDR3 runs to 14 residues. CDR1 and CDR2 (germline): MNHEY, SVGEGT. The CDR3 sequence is CVSSPTSGNSEQYF. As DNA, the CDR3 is TGTGTCAGCAGTCCGACTAGCGGGAATTCTGAGCAGTACTTC.

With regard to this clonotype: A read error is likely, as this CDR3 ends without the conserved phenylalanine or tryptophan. The CDR3: CASSPHGQGAANEKLFL. CDR3 in DNA: TGTGCCAGTAGTCCCCACGGACAGGGGGCGGCTAATGAAAAACTGTTTTTG. The rearrangement uses TRBV28 and TRBJ1-4; 11 bases agree with TRBD1. The CDR3 totals 17 residues. J was trimmed by 3 bases and V by 9 bases; bases with no gene match: 12. Per germline, CDR1 MDHEN and CDR2 SYDVKM.

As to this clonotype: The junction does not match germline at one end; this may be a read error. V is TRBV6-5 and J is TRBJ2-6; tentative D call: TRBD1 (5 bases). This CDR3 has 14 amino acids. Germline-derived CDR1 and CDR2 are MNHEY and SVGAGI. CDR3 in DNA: TGTGCCAGCAGTCGAGAGGCTGGGGCCAAGGTCCTGACTTTC. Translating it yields CASSREAGAKVLTF.

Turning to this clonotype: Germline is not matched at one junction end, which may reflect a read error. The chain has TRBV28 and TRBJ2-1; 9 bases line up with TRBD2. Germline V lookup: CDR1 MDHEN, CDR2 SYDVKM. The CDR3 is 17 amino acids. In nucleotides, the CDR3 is TGTGCCAGCACTCTACATTATGGACTAGCGAGGGTAGATGAGCAGCTCTTC. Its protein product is CASTLHYGLARVDEQLF. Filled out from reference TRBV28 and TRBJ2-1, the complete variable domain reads DVKVTQSSRYLVKRTGEKVFLECVQDMDHENMFWYRQDPGLGLRLIYFSYDVKMKEKGDIPEGYSVSREKKERFSLILESASTNQTSMYLCASTLHYGLARVDEQLFGPGTRLTVL.

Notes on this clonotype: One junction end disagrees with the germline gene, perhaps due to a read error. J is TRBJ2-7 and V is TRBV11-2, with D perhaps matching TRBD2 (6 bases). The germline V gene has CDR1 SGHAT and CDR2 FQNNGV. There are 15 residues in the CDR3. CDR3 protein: CANSQYSGLGYEQYF. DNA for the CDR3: TGTGCCAACAGCCAATATTCGGGACTGGGCTACGAGCAGTACTTC.

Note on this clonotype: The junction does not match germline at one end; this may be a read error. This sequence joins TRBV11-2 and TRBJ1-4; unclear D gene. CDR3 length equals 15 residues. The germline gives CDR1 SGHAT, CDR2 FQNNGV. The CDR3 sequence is CASSLGHGDGEELFF. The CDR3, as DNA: TGTGCCAGCAGTTTAGGGCATGGTGATGGCGAAGAACTGTTTTTT.

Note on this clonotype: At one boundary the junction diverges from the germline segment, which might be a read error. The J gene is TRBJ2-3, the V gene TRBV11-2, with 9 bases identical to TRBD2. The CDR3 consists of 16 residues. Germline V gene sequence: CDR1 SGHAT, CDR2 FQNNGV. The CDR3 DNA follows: TGTGCTAGCAGCCCCCTGACTAGCGGCAACACAGATACGCGGTATTTT. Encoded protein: CASSPLTSGNTDTRYF. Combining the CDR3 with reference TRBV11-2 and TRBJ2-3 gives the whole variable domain EAGVAQSPRYKIIEKRQSVAFWCNPISGHATLYWYQQILGQGPKLLIQFQNNGVVDDSQLPKDRFSAERLKGVDSTLKIQPAKLEDSAVYLCASSPLTSGNTDTRYFGPGTRLTVL.

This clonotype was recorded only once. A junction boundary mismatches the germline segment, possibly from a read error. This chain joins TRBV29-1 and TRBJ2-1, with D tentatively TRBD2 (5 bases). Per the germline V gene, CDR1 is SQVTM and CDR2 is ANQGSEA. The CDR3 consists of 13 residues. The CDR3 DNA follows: TGCAGGAGTGCCGCCGGGGTCTACAATGAGCAGTCCTTC. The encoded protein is CRSAAGVYNEQSF.

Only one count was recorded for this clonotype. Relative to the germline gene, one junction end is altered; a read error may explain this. The CDR3 DNA is TGTGCCAACAGCTTGGTGATAGAGACCCATTACTTC. It yields the protein CANSLVIETHYF. The V and J genes are TRBV5-8 and TRBJ2-5; D not certain. Germline CDR1 SGHTS, CDR2 YDEGEE. This CDR3 comprises 12 residues.